The sequence of this T cell receptor (beta chain) was determined in a study of a mutant IDH1 vaccine in newly diagnosed glioma. Germline-derived CDR1 and CDR2 are SNHLY and FYNNEI. The CDR3 extends over 14 amino acids. Deletions cut 4 bases from V and 7 bases from J, with 13 bases between. Details on this clone: No antigen is known for it.

Here immunoSEQ multiplex PCR was the method, and the copy in TCRdb shows in-frame clones only, minus some. This sample yields more than 50,000 clones, of which 80% are seen a single time; more than 5.5% belongs to the top ten. Regarding time point: week 11, during vaccination. Vaccine doses each comprised 300 ug of mutant IDH1 20-mer peptide, with topical imiquimod. This TCR came from a man aged 50 to 60 with glioma. The chain is built from TRBV2 and TRBJ1-4; D is perhaps TRBD1 (5 bases). Sequencing was performed on PBMCs, taken from a glioma patient whose treatment included an IDH1 peptide vaccine. The CDR3 sequence is CASSVGGSGEKLFF. As DNA, the CDR3 is TGTGCCAGCAGTGTGGGGGGGAGTGGTGAAAAACTGTTTTTT.